This T cell receptor (beta chain) was captured by sequencing in a study of blood T cell repertoires in COVID-19. Turning to the study itself: The origin of the acute and convalescent COVID-19 samples was the United States, Italy and Spain. Sample material is recorded as cDNA or gDNA derived from T cells, B-cell-depleted T cells, or PBMCs.

The V end lost 5 bases, the J end lost 1 base, and 14 bases lay between the germline ends. There are 15 residues in the CDR3. In germline, CDR1 is SGHAT, CDR2 FQNNGV. Original analysis: Estimates of nucleated cell counts were drawn from the amplification of reference gene primers. Clones were sequenced by immunoSEQ multiplex PCR, and TCRdb holds only the in-frame ones, with some missing. The D gene and trimming were derived from the DNA, and the V and J assignments and clone size from that table. The sample records under 200,000 clones, 80% to 90% being singletons. The TCR comes from a man aged 40-49 years with acute or convalescent COVID-19. The material sequenced was peripheral blood. This rearrangement joins TRBV11-2 to TRBJ2-5; D possibly corresponds to TRBD1 (5 bases). The CDR3 DNA reads as TGTGCCAGCAGCCAAGCCATAGACAGCCAAGAGACCCAGTACTTC. It codes for CASSQAIDSQETQYF.